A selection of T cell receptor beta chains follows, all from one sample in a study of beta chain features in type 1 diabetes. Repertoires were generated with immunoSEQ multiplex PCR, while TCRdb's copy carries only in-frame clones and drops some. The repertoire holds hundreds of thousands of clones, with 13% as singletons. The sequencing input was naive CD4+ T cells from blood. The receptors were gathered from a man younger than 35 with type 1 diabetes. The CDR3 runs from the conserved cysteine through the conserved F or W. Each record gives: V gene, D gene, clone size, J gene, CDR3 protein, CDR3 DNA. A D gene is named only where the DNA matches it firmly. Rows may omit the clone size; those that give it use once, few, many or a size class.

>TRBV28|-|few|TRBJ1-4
CASRPGRYTEKLFF
TGTGCCAGCAGACCGGGACGCTATACTGAAAAACTGTTTTTT
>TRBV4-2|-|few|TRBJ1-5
CASSQGGQNQPQHF
TGTGCCAGCAGCCAGGGCGGACAGAATCAGCCCCAGCATTTT
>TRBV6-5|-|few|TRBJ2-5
CASSYSSSEETQYF
TGTGCCAGCAGTTACTCGTCTAGTGAGGAGACCCAGTACTTC
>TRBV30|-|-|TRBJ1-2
CAWSVQDLGGYTF
TGTGCCTGGAGTGTACAGGACCTGGGGGGCTACACCTTC
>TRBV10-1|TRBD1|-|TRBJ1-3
CASTLDRRSGNTIYF
TGCGCCAGCACCTTGGACAGGCGGTCTGGAAACACCATATATTTT
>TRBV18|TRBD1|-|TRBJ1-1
CASSPTGGIEAFF
TGTGCCAGCTCACCGACAGGGGGAATCGAGGCTTTCTTT
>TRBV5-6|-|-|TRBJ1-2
CASSLLFTPTVGGYTF
TGTGCCAGCAGCTTGTTATTCACACCAACTGTGGGAGGCTACACCTTC
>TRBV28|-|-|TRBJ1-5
CASRRAAQPQHF
TGTGCCAGCAGGCGGGCTGCGCAGCCCCAGCATTTT
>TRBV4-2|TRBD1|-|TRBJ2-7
CASSQRDPGQSYEQYF
TGTGCCAGCAGCCAACGAGATCCGGGACAGTCCTACGAGCAGTACTTC
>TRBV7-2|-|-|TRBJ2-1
CASSLPVGTLGYNEQFF
TGTGCCAGCAGCTTGCCAGTGGGGACCTTGGGCTACAATGAGCAGTTCTTC
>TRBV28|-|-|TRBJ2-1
CASRTQYYNEQFF
TGTGCCAGCAGAACTCAGTATTACAATGAGCAGTTCTTC
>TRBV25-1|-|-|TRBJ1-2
CASSEPTGLYGYTF
TGTGCCAGCAGTGAACCTACAGGGCTCTATGGCTACACCTTC
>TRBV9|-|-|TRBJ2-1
CASSDAEFF
TGTGCCAGCAGCGATGCCGAGTTCTTC
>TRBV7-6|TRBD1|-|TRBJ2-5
CASSFPDRGPETQYF
TGTGCCAGCAGCTTCCCGGACAGGGGGCCTGAGACCCAGTACTTC
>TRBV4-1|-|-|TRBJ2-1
CASSQVTSGEQFF
TGCGCCAGCAGCCAAGTCACTAGTGGTGAGCAGTTCTTC
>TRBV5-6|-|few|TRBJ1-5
CASNLAGTPQHF
TGTGCCAGCAACCTCGCCGGAACGCCCCAGCATTTT
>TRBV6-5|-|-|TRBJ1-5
CASGRGGPSPQHF
TGTGCCAGCGGCCGTGGGGGCCCCTCGCCCCAGCATTTT
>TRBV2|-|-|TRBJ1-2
CASSEAYGVNYGYTF
TGTGCCAGCAGTGAAGCCTACGGAGTTAACTATGGCTACACCTTC
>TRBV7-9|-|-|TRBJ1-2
CASRADVSYGYTF
TGTGCCAGCAGGGCGGACGTTTCCTATGGCTACACCTTC
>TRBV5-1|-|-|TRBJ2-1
CASSLDSTYNEQFF
TGCGCCAGCAGCTTGGACAGCACCTACAATGAGCAGTTCTTC
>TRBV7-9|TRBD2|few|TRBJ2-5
CASSRTASGGTQETQYF
TGTGCCAGCAGCAGAACGGCTAGCGGGGGGACCCAAGAGACCCAGTACTTC
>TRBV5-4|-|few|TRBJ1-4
CASSLTGLGEKLFF
TGTGCCAGCAGCTTGACAGGGTTGGGAGAAAAACTGTTTTTT
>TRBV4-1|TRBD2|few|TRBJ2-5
CASSQDRTSGAQETQYF
TGCGCCAGCAGCCAAGATCGGACTAGCGGGGCACAAGAGACCCAGTACTTC
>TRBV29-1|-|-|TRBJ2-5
CSAGGTPEGETQYF
TGCAGCGCCGGCGGGACACCGGAGGGAGAGACCCAGTACTTC
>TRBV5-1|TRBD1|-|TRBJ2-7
CASSPLRRDSSLWGQYF
TGCGCCAGCAGCCCCTTACGCCGGGACAGTTCTTTGTGGGGCCAGTACTTC
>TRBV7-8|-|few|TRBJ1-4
CASSLYGLNEKLFF
TGTGCCAGCAGCTTATACGGACTTAATGAAAAACTGTTTTTT
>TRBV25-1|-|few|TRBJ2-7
CASSARDEQYF
TGTGCCAGCAGTGCAAGGGACGAGCAGTACTTC
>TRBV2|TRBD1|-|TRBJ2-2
CASSMTGGIGELFF
TGTGCCAGCAGTATGACAGGGGGCATCGGGGAGCTGTTTTTT
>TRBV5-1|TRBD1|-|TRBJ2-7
CASSSGQGVDEQYF
TGCGCCAGCAGCTCTGGACAGGGGGTAGACGAGCAGTACTTC
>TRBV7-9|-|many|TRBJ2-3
CASSLSISAESTDTQYF
TGTGCCAGCAGCTTATCGATTTCGGCAGAAAGCACAGATACGCAGTATTTT
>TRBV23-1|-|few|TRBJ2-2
CASSVATGREFAGELFF
TGCGCCAGCAGTGTAGCCACGGGCAGGGAGTTCGCCGGGGAGCTGTTTTTT
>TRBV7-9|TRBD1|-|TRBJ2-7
CASSSGQGVYEQYF
TGTGCCAGCAGCTCAGGGCAGGGGGTCTACGAGCAGTACTTC
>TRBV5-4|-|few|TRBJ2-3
CASTDSGTHSRNTQYF
TGTGCCAGCACGGATTCCGGGACCCATTCCAGAAATACGCAGTATTTT
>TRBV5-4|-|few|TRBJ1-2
CASSGNQGNYGYTF
TGTGCCAGCAGCGGAAACCAGGGGAACTATGGCTACACCTTC